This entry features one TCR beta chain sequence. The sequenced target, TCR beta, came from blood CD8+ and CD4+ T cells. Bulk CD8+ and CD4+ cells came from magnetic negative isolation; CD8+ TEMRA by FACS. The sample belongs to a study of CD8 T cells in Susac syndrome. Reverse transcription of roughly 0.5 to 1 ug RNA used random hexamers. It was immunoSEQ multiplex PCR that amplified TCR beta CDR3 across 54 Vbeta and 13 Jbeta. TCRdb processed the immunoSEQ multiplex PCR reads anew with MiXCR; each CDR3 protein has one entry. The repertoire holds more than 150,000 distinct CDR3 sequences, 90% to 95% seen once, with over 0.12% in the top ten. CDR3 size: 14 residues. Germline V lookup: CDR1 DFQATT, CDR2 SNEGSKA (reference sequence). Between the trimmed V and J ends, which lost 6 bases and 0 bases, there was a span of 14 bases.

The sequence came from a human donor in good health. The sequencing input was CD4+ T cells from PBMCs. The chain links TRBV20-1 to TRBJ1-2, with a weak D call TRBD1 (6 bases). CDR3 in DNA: TGCAGTGCCACTCAGGGGAACCCTAACTATGGCTACACCTTC. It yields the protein CSATQGNPNYGYTF.